The 24 T cell receptor beta chains in this list originate from one sample, sequenced in a study of shared clonotypes between healthy human individuals. This table comes from immunoSEQ multiplex PCR, and its TCRdb copy is limited to in-frame clones, with some not included. This sample has some 510,000 clones, with around 79% found just once. Material: PBMCs. These receptors were taken from a woman in her 40s in good health. Some clones in this sample may be carry-over from other donors' samples.

This clone came up once. This chain's CDR3 is CASSPSAAVTDTQYF. As DNA, the CDR3 is TGTGCCAGCTCACCATCGGCCGCCGTCACAGATACGCAGTATTTT. The chain has TRBV18 and TRBJ2-3; D is uncertain. The CDR3 totals 15 residues. V lost 2 bases to trimming and J lost 2 bases, with 11 bases between them. CDR1 KGHSH and CDR2 LQKENI come from the germline V gene. The full variable domain, rest sourced from reference TRBV18 and TRBJ2-3, is NAGVMQNPRHLVRRRGQEARLRCSPMKGHSHVYWYRQLPEEGLKFMVYLQKENIIDESGMPKERFSAEFPKEGPSILRIQQVVRGDSAAYFCASSPSAAVTDTQYFGPGTRLTVL.

With respect to this clone: One base away lies a much larger clone, so this may be a sequencing read error. The chain combines TRBV6-1 with TRBJ2-3; no firm D call. Trimming took 6 bases from V and 3 from J, leaving 4 bases between them. The germline CDR1 and CDR2 sequences are MNHNS and SASEGT. CDR3 length: 11 amino acids. The CDR3 here is CASRVTDTQYF. In DNA form, the CDR3 reads TGTGCCAGCAGGGTTACAGATACGCAGTATTTT.

This clone was found once. The chain uses TRBV30 and TRBJ1-4; D remains unclear. Trimming took off 4 bases at V and 8 bases at J, with 14 bases between the two ends. Looked up from germline, CDR1 is GTSNPN and CDR2 is SVGIG (reference sequence). CDR3 size: 13 residues. CDR3 DNA: TGTGCCTGGACCGGAAGTCCGGCCGAAAAACTGTTTTTT. Amino acids: CAWTGSPAEKLFF.

This clone was detected only a few times. This chain's CDR3 is CASSEGVLAGITDTQYF. The CDR3 DNA reads as TGTGCCAGCAGCGAGGGGGTACTAGCGGGAATCACAGATACGCAGTATTTT. V gene TRBV4-2 combines with J gene TRBJ2-3; TRBD2 matches 10 bases. The V gene's germline CDR1 is LGHNA and CDR2 YNFKEQ. V gave up 5 bases and J gave up 2 bases; unmatched junction bases: 10. The CDR3 sequence is 17 residues long.

This chain joins TRBV6-1 and TRBJ2-7; 7 nucleotides line up with TRBD2. The trim removed 5 bases at V and 2 bases at J, leaving 6 bases unmatched. Germline loops: CDR1 MNHNS, CDR2 SASEGT. The CDR3 loop spans 14 amino acids. CDR3 amino acids: CASSSLSGPYEQYF. CDR3 in DNA: TGTGCCAGCAGTAGTCTTAGCGGGCCCTACGAGCAGTACTTC.

The rearrangement joins TRBV7-8 to TRBJ1-3; D is ambiguous. CDR3 length equals 16 residues. V was shortened by 1 base and J by 0 bases, with 10 bases between the two germline ends. Germline loops: CDR1 SGHVS, CDR2 FQNEAQ. CDR3 sequence (DNA): TGTGCCAGCAGCTTAGATCTCCAGTTCTCTGGAAACACCATATATTTT. Translation: CASSLDLQFSGNTIYF.

The V call is TRBV27, the J call TRBJ2-5; 7 bases align to TRBD2. Germline loops: CDR1 MNHEY, CDR2 SMNVEV (reference sequence). The J segment lost 7 bases and the V segment lost 8 bases, leaving 16 bases of the junction unmatched. This CDR3 has 15 amino acids. This CDR3 reads CASGRDYRPGGTQYF. The CDR3, as DNA: TGTGCCAGCGGGAGGGACTACAGGCCTGGGGGGACCCAGTACTTC.

The chain uses TRBV5-4 and TRBJ1-1; D not resolved. From germline, CDR1 is SGHNT and CDR2 YYREEE (reference sequence). The CDR3 contains 13 residues. Trimming took 0 bases from V and 1 from J, leaving 4 bases between them. The CDR3 DNA sequence: TGTGCCAGCAGCTTGGGGGGGAACACTGAAGCTTTCTTT. Translated, it gives CASSLGGNTEAFF. The full variable domain, with the rest looked up from reference TRBV5-4 and TRBJ1-1, is ETGVTQSPTHLIKTRGQQVTLRCSSQSGHNTVSWYQQALGQGPQFIFQYYREEENGRGNFPPRFSGLQFPNYSSELNVNALELDDSALYLCASSLGGNTEAFFGQGTRLTVV.

The chain links TRBV19 to TRBJ2-1; no firm D call. CDR3 length equals 15 residues. Germline V gene sequence: CDR1 LNHDA, CDR2 SQIVND (reference sequence). V shed 7 bases and J shed 0 bases, with 13 bases lying between them. The DNA of the CDR3 is TGTGCCAGTACCTTTGGGGATAGCTCCTACAATGAGCAGTTCTTC. This translates into CASTFGDSSYNEQFF.

The J gene is TRBJ2-2, the V gene TRBV5-1, with D possibly being TRBD1 (5 bases). This CDR3 has 14 residues. Trimming removed 6 bases from V and 4 bases from J, with 13 bases in between. Germline V gene lookup returns CDR1 SGHRS and CDR2 YFSETQ. CDR3 sequence (DNA): TGCGCCAGCACCATAACGCAGGGCACCGGGGAGCTGTTTTTT. This gives the protein CASTITQGTGELFF.

V gene TRBV5-4 combines with J gene TRBJ1-4; 8 bases match TRBD1. The CDR3 extends over 14 amino acids. Germline V lookup: CDR1 SGHNT, CDR2 YYREEE (reference sequence). J lost 7 bases, V lost 1 base, and 3 bases had no gene match. The CDR3 region is CASSLQGASEKLFF. The CDR3 bases are TGTGCCAGCAGCTTGCAGGGGGCGAGTGAAAAACTGTTTTTT. Drawing the rest from reference TRBV5-4 and TRBJ1-4, the complete variable domain is ETGVTQSPTHLIKTRGQQVTLRCSSQSGHNTVSWYQQALGQGPQFIFQYYREEENGRGNFPPRFSGLQFPNYSSELNVNALELDDSALYLCASSLQGASEKLFFGSGTQLSVL.

The V and J genes are TRBV6-1 and TRBJ1-5; D is undetermined. Germline loops: CDR1 MNHNS, CDR2 SASEGT. CDR3 length: 14 amino acids. Trimming cost V 6 bases and J 1 base, with 10 bases left between them. In nucleotides, the CDR3 is TGTGCCAGCAGAGCCCCGACGAGCAATCAGCCCCAGCATTTT. Amino acid sequence: CASRAPTSNQPQHF.

The V gene is TRBV11-3, the J gene TRBJ2-2; no firm D call. Germline values: CDR1 SGHNT, CDR2 YENEEA. Trimming left V 3 bases short and J 0 bases short, with 5 bases between. This CDR3 has 14 amino acids. CDR3 sequence: CASSFRANTGELFF. The CDR3 DNA is TGTGCCAGCAGCTTTCGAGCGAACACCGGGGAGCTGTTTTTT.

The chain links TRBV27 to TRBJ1-2; TRBD1 matches 7 bases. Germline assignment: CDR1 MNHEY and CDR2 SMNVEV (reference sequence). V was clipped by 4 bases and J by 0 bases; unmatched bases: 20. This CDR3 contains 20 residues. DNA for the CDR3: TGTGCCAGCAGTTCATCCCACAGGGGACTCAGGAGTTTAGCTAACTATGGCTACACCTTC. Translation: CASSSSHRGLRSLANYGYTF.

This chain joins TRBV19 and TRBJ1-5; D is unclear. The CDR3 covers 16 residues. V lost 7 bases and J 2 bases, leaving 18 bases between the germline ends. CDR1 LNHDA and CDR2 SQIVND come from the germline V gene (reference sequence). CDR3: CASTPRIRLGNQPQHF. CDR3 coding DNA: TGTGCCAGTACCCCAAGAATCAGGTTAGGCAATCAGCCCCAGCATTTT.

V gene TRBV5-4 combines with J gene TRBJ2-2, with 7 bases matching TRBD1. The ends lost 4 bases at V and 7 bases at J; junction bases unmatched: 1. The V gene's germline CDR1 is SGHNT and CDR2 YYREEE (reference sequence). The CDR3 contains 12 residues. The CDR3 loop is CASSTGVGELFF. The CDR3 DNA is TGTGCCAGCAGCACAGGGGTCGGGGAGCTGTTTTTT.

The chain recombines TRBV6-4 with TRBJ2-2; 8 bases align to TRBD2. The CDR3 is 15 amino acids. The V gene's germline CDR1 is MRHNA and CDR2 SNTAGT. Germline trimming cut 4 bases from V and 3 bases from J; bases unmatched to any gene: 4. In nucleotides, the CDR3 is TGTGCCAGCAGTGTTAGCGGGGTAGACACCGGGGAGCTGTTTTTT. It is translated as CASSVSGVDTGELFF.

The chain couples TRBV30 to TRBJ2-3; D is ambiguous. This CDR3 region has 13 residues. The V and J ends lost 4 bases and 2 bases respectively, with 10 bases between them. In germline, CDR1 is GTSNPN, CDR2 SVGIG (reference sequence). The CDR3 is CAWTEIFTDTQYF. The CDR3 nucleotides are TGTGCCTGGACCGAAATATTCACAGATACGCAGTATTTT.

This chain connects TRBV25-1 to TRBJ2-5; 8 bases agree with TRBD2. The CDR3 spans 15 residues. Losses at the gene ends were 3 bases for V and 0 bases for J; bases not matched to a gene: 3. CDR1 MGHDK and CDR2 SYGVNS come from the germline V gene. CDR3 region: CASSDVAGYQETQYF. CDR3 in DNA: TGTGCCAGCAGTGATGTAGCGGGGTACCAAGAGACCCAGTACTTC.

This chain's CDR3 is CASSQVGGRYNEQFF. The CDR3 DNA reads TGCGCCAGCAGCCAAGTTGGTGGGAGGTACAATGAGCAGTTCTTC. The chain has TRBV4-3 and TRBJ2-1; possibly TRBD2 for D (6 bases). From germline, CDR1 is LGHNA and CDR2 YSLEER. The CDR3 loop spans 15 amino acids. Trimming took off 1 base at V and 4 bases at J, with 11 bases between the two ends.

The gene calls are TRBV7-9 and TRBJ2-5; 7 nucleotides line up with TRBD2. This CDR3 contains 16 residues. CDR1 SEHNR and CDR2 FQNEAQ come from the germline V gene (reference sequence). V was clipped by 6 bases and J by 5 bases; unmatched bases: 15. The CDR3 DNA is TGTGCCAGCAGGCCTGGGGCGGGAGTTCGTCGGGAGACCCAGTACTTC. It specifies CASRPGAGVRRETQYF.

The chain couples TRBV10-3 to TRBJ1-5; D not resolved. The ends were cut back, 7 bases at V and 2 bases at J, with 12 bases in the middle. This CDR3 comprises 14 residues. Germline V gives CDR1 ENHRY, CDR2 SYGVKD. The CDR3 region has the DNA TGTGCCATCACTCCGGACGGTGGCAATCAGCCCCAGCATTTT. Translating it yields CAITPDGGNQPQHF.

The CDR3 DNA reads TGTGCCAGCAGCTCGGAGCCCGGGAGGGCCAAAAACATTCAGTACTTC. Encoded protein: CASSSEPGRAKNIQYF. The chain combines TRBV7-6 with TRBJ2-4, with 7 bases fitting TRBD2. The ends lost 4 bases at V and 1 base at J; junction bases unmatched: 7. CDR1 is SGHVS, CDR2 FNYEAQ, per germline. This CDR3 contains 16 residues.

The chain employs TRBV19 and TRBJ2-1, with D perhaps matching TRBD2 (5 bases). CDR3 length equals 15 residues. Germline-derived CDR1 and CDR2 are LNHDA and SQIVND (reference sequence). V shed 7 bases and J shed 6 bases, with 19 bases lying between them. In DNA, the CDR3 is TGTGCCAGTAACTCCCCCGGACTCCATCGCAATGAGCAGTTCTTC. Protein sequence: CASNSPGLHRNEQFF.